The clone carrying this T cell receptor beta chain was counted at least ten times. Molecular-barcoded quantitative 5'-RACE produced these TCR beta libraries. Via MiXCR, TCRdb re-called the 5' RACE reads, giving one row per CDR3 protein. The table records around 160,000 distinct CDR3 sequences, around a tenth of them present only once. This entry is derived from a study of CD8 T cells in ankylosing spondylitis. This CDR3 has 18 residues. CDR1 is SGHRS, CDR2 YFSETQ, per germline. Losses at the gene ends were 1 base for V and 3 bases for J; bases not matched to a gene: 7. The sample was blood, either unsorted or a sorted T cell fraction (not recorded which). This sequence was found in a male donor with ankylosing spondylitis or in good health (not recorded which). The chain carries TRBV5-1 and TRBJ2-2; 12 nucleotides line up with TRBD2. The CDR3 coding sequence is TGCGCCAGCAGCTTGAATCTAGCGGGGGGGCCCGACACCGGGGAGCTGTTTTTT. It is translated as CASSLNLAGGPDTGELFF.